A selection of T cell receptor beta chains follows, all from one sample in a study of graft-versus-host responses after intestinal transplantation. This table comes from immunoSEQ multiplex PCR, and its TCRdb copy is limited to in-frame clones, with some not included. Of over 120,000 clones in the sample, approximately 91% were seen once. No antigen has been identified for these receptors. Here the sequenced sample was unstimulated CD4+ T cells sorted from spleen or lymph node cells, taken before intestinal transplant. All receptors come from a human donor who received an intestinal transplant. Both conserved end residues are part of each CDR3. Fields, in order: clone size, V gene, CDR3 length, J gene, D gene, CDR3 DNA, CDR3 protein. A D gene is named only where the DNA matches it firmly. The size of a clone is reported for some rows only, either as once, few or many, or as a class for expanded clones.

once	TRBV25-1	16	TRBJ2-1	-	TGTGCCAGCAGTGAATTACCGGGGCGCCCCTACAATGAGCAGTTCTTC	CASSELPGRPYNEQFF
once	TRBV5-5	17	TRBJ2-3	TRBD2	TGTGCCAGCAGCTTGGATGGAGGACTAGCGGGAGGGCGAGAGCAGTATTTT	CASSLDGGLAGGREQYF
-	TRBV18	16	TRBJ1-4	-	TGTGCCAGCTCACCCGCACAGGCCCAGAGAGGTGAAAAACTGTTTTTT	CASSPAQAQRGEKLFF
-	TRBV7-3	15	TRBJ2-5	TRBD1	TGTGCCAGCAGCTCCACCGGGACAGTACAAGAGACCCAGTACTTC	CASSSTGTVQETQYF
-	TRBV13	16	TRBJ2-7	TRBD2	TGTGCCAGCAGCCCCAGGACGAGCGGGAGAGGCAACGAGCAGTACTTC	CASSPRTSGRGNEQYF
once	TRBV27	15	TRBJ2-1	-	TGTGCCAGCAGTTTGGAACGGGAGCTCTACAATGAGCAGTTCTTC	CASSLERELYNEQFF
-	TRBV6-5	15	TRBJ1-2	TRBD1	TGTGCCACGACAGGGTTTTTATCTCAGCATCTCGGCTACACCTTC	CATTGFLSQHLGYTF
-	TRBV12-5	12	TRBJ2-2	-	TGTGCTAGTGGTCCCGCGTCCGGGGAGCTGTTTTTT	CASGPASGELFF
-	TRBV19	15	TRBJ1-2	-	TGTGCCAGTAGCCCGGCAGGGGAGAGGGGTATGGCTAGGACCTTC	CASSPAGERGMARTF
-	TRBV27	16	TRBJ2-5	-	TGTGCCAGCGCGCGAGCACCAGGGGGGGGTCAAGAGACCCAGTACTTC	CASARAPGGGQETQYF
-	TRBV19	16	TRBJ1-3	TRBD1	TGTGCCAGTAGTATAGTCGGGACAGACTCTGGAAACACCATATATTTT	CASSIVGTDSGNTIYF
-	TRBV30	15	TRBJ1-4	-	TGTGCCTGGAGTTATGCAGGGGCCAGGAGTGAAAAACTGTTTTTT	CAWSYAGARSEKLFF
once	TRBV6-1	15	TRBJ1-1	-	TGTGCCAGCAAAAGTTTACCAGGGATGAACACTGAAGCTTTCTTT	CASKSLPGMNTEAFF
-	TRBV6-1	14	TRBJ1-1	-	TGTGCCAGCAGCCGAGTCACCACGAACACTGAAGCTTTCTTT	CASSRVTTNTEAFF
-	TRBV5-1	17	TRBJ2-6	TRBD1	TGCGCCAGCAGCTTGACCGGACAGGGGACTGGGGCCAACGTCCTGACTTTC	CASSLTGQGTGANVLTF
-	TRBV5-4	16	TRBJ2-1	-	TGTGCCAGCAGCTTGCCTCGAAGGGGTTCCTACAATGAGCAGTTCTTC	CASSLPRRGSYNEQFF
-	TRBV5-5	16	TRBJ2-1	TRBD1	TGTGCCAGCAGCTTGTGGGACAGGGGTGTTGACAATGAGCAGTTCTTC	CASSLWDRGVDNEQFF
once	TRBV28	19	TRBJ2-3	-	TGTGCCAGCAGTCTCCACCGGAAAGGGGCCCGAGAGACCACAGATACGCAGTATTTT	CASSLHRKGARETTDTQYF
-	TRBV5-4	17	TRBJ2-2	TRBD1	TGTGCCAGCAGCTTGGGGCGGCAGGGGGCGCCATCCGGGGAGCTGTTTTTT	CASSLGRQGAPSGELFF
-	TRBV7-3	16	TRBJ2-1	-	TGTGCCAGCAGCTTAACAGGCAGGGTGGTCGAGAATGAGCAGTTCTTC	CASSLTGRVVENEQFF
-	TRBV19	14	TRBJ1-5	TRBD1	TGTGCCAGTAGTCCCGACAGGGAGATTCAGCCCCAGCATTTT	CASSPDREIQPQHF
-	TRBV6-1	13	TRBJ2-7	-	TGTGCCAGCAGTGAACGGGGCAGTTACGAGCAGTACTTC	CASSERGSYEQYF
-	TRBV9	16	TRBJ2-3	TRBD2	TGTGCCAGCAGCGTAAATCGCCTAGCGGGAACAGATACGCAGTATTTT	CASSVNRLAGTDTQYF
-	TRBV6-1	16	TRBJ2-3	TRBD2	TGTGCCAGCAGTGCGACTAGCGGGGGGCTCACAGATACGCAGTATTTT	CASSATSGGLTDTQYF
-	TRBV5-5	14	TRBJ1-2	-	TGTGCCAGCAGCTCACAAGGGACTCCCTATGGCTACACCTTC	CASSSQGTPYGYTF
-	TRBV6-5	14	TRBJ1-2	TRBD1	TGTGCCAGCAGTTACTCTACAGGGGGAAATGGCTACGCCTTC	CASSYSTGGNGYAF
-	TRBV7-2	13	TRBJ2-7	-	TGTGCCAGCAGCTTGGGAGTAGTAGGGGAGCAGTACTTC	CASSLGVVGEQYF
-	TRBV5-1	14	TRBJ2-1	-	TGCGCCAGCAGCTCAGGGGGGATTATCGATGAGCAGTTCTTC	CASSSGGIIDEQFF
-	TRBV7-2	13	TRBJ1-1	-	TGTGCCAGCAGCTTAGAACGGAGCACTGAAGCTTTCTTT	CASSLERSTEAFF
-	TRBV27	12	TRBJ2-7	-	TGTGCCAGCAGTTCAACGAGGGACGAGCAGTACTTC	CASSSTRDEQYF
-	TRBV7-9	14	TRBJ1-2	-	TGTGCCAGCAGCTTAGGGGACACTAACTATGGCTACACCTTC	CASSLGDTNYGYTF
-	TRBV6-5	15	TRBJ2-1	-	TGTGCCAGCAGTTACTCGTCGGGTATATACAATGAGCAGTTCTTC	CASSYSSGIYNEQFF